A selection of T cell receptor beta chains follows, all from one sample in a study of CD8+ T cells in alopecia areata. Repertoires were generated with immunoSEQ multiplex PCR, while TCRdb's copy carries only in-frame clones and drops some. This sample has roughly 100,000 clones, with about 58% found just once. Source: CD8+ T cells sorted from blood, taken at week 4, from a patient treated with tofacitinib. Every receptor here comes from a human donor with alopecia areata. Each CDR3 is given with its conserved first and last residue. D genes are given only for firm matches. The size field is filled for only some rows; it gives once, few, many or a size class.

>TRBV5-4|.|few|TRBJ2-7
TGTGCCAGCAGCGTGGGGCAAGACTACGAGCAGTACTTC
CASSVGQDYEQYF
>TRBV29-1|.|.|TRBJ1-1
TGCAGCGTTGAATGGGGGGGAGGGAACACTGAAGCTTTCTTT
CSVEWGGGNTEAFF
>TRBV5-6|.|.|TRBJ2-2
TGTGCCAGCAGCCACGACGCGAACACCGGGGAGCTGTTTTTT
CASSHDANTGELFF
>TRBV7-2|.|many|TRBJ2-5
TGTGCCAGCAGCTCCATCACACTAGGGACCCAGTACTTC
CASSSITLGTQYF
>TRBV5-6|.|few|TRBJ2-7
TGTGCCAGCAGCCGGGGCTCCTACGAGCAGTACTTC
CASSRGSYEQYF
>TRBV4-1|TRBD2|.|TRBJ2-1
TGCGCCAGCAGCCAGGTGGGGACTAGCGGGGGCAATGAGCAGTTCTTC
CASSQVGTSGGNEQFF
>TRBV30|.|.|TRBJ2-6
TGTGCCTGGAGCGGGGACGGCTTTGGGGCCAACGTCCTGACTTTC
CAWSGDGFGANVLTF
>TRBV6-5|TRBD1|.|TRBJ2-7
TGTGCCAGCAGCTCCGGACAGGGGAGTAGTTACGAGCAGTACTTC
CASSSGQGSSYEQYF
>TRBV27|.|few|TRBJ1-5
TGTGCCAGCAGTATACAGGGAGACAATCAGCCCCAGCATTTT
CASSIQGDNQPQHF
>TRBV5-4|.|.|TRBJ2-1
TGTGCCAGCACCCCGGGCCGGAGCGATGAGCAGTTCTTC
CASTPGRSDEQFF
>TRBV5-6|.|.|TRBJ2-4
TGTGCCAGCAGCTACAGCCCAGGAAACATTCAGTACTTC
CASSYSPGNIQYF
>TRBV5-4|.|few|TRBJ1-5
TGTGCCAGCAGCTTGGTCGGGGTCCATCAGCCCCAGCATTTT
CASSLVGVHQPQHF
>TRBV7-2|.|.|TRBJ2-7
TGTGCCAGCAGCTTATGGTTAGCGGATAGCTCCTACGAGCAGTACTTC
CASSLWLADSSYEQYF
>TRBV30|.|.|TRBJ1-1
TGTGCCTGGAGTCCACTACCTGGCACTGAAGCTTTCTTT
CAWSPLPGTEAFF
>TRBV2|.|.|TRBJ1-1
TGTGCCAGCAGTGTTGGGTGGCAGCTATCTGGGGCGAACACTGAAGCTTTCTTT
CASSVGWQLSGANTEAFF
>TRBV2|TRBD2|.|TRBJ2-7
TGTGCCACCAGAGCGGGAGGGCCCTACGAGCAGTACTTC
CATRAGGPYEQYF
>TRBV5-1|.|.|TRBJ1-2
TGCGCCAGCAGCTTGGGGGTCGGCTACACCTTC
CASSLGVGYTF
>TRBV4-1|.|.|TRBJ2-7
TGCGCCAGCAGCCAAGAGACAGTCTACGAGCAGTACTTC
CASSQETVYEQYF
>TRBV9|.|.|TRBJ2-7
TGTGCCAGCAGCGTAGGGAGTAGCTCCGAGCAGTACTTC
CASSVGSSSEQYF
>TRBV29-1|TRBD2|.|TRBJ2-1
TGCAGCGTTGGCCGGACTTCCGCGGGGGGGGCCTTTGTGAATGAGCAGTTCTTC
CSVGRTSAGGAFVNEQFF
>TRBV27|TRBD1|.|TRBJ2-1
TGTGCCAGCAGTTTCCCGGGACAGGGTTATGAGCAGTTCTTC
CASSFPGQGYEQFF
>TRBV7-9|TRBD1|.|TRBJ2-3
TGTGCCAGCAGACTGACGACAGGGGCAGATACGCAGTATTTT
CASRLTTGADTQYF
>TRBV4-1|.|.|TRBJ2-5
TGCGCCAGCAGCCAAGAAAGTCGGGAGACCCAAGAGACCCAGTACTTC
CASSQESRETQETQYF
>TRBV19|.|once|TRBJ2-2
TGTGCCAACTCGCCGGACGGCCACGCGAACACCGGGGAGCTGTTTTTT
CANSPDGHANTGELFF
>TRBV7-9|.|.|TRBJ1-2
TGTGCCAGCAGCTCCCTCCTGCAGGCGGAGGGCTACACCTTC
CASSSLLQAEGYTF
>TRBV27|TRBD2|.|TRBJ2-7
TGTGCCAGCAGCCCCTCCGGGGAGGGTTACGAGCAGTACTTC
CASSPSGEGYEQYF
>TRBV2|.|.|TRBJ1-2
TGTGCCAGCAGCCAAGGACAGACCTATGGCTACACCTTC
CASSQGQTYGYTF
>TRBV2|.|.|TRBJ2-1
TGTGCCAGCAGCCCCGGGACAGAGCAGTTCTTC
CASSPGTEQFF
>TRBV27|TRBD1|few|TRBJ2-7
TGTGCCAGCAGTTTATCAGGGACAGGGGCCTACGAGCAGTACTTC
CASSLSGTGAYEQYF
>TRBV4-3|TRBD1|once|TRBJ1-2
TGCGCCAGCAGCCAAGATTTCACAGGGGGTGGCTATGGCTACACCTTC
CASSQDFTGGGYGYTF
>TRBV4-1|TRBD1|once|TRBJ2-4
TGCGCCAGCAGTCCCGGGACAGAAAACATTCAGTACTTC
CASSPGTENIQYF
>TRBV4-1|.|.|TRBJ1-1
TGCGCCAGCAGCCAAGATCCAGGCCGACCCTTTGAAGCTTTCTTT
CASSQDPGRPFEAFF
>TRBV27|.|.|TRBJ1-2
TGTGCCAGCAGTGCCTCGCGGGGCGGCTACACCTTC
CASSASRGGYTF
>TRBV4-3|.|few|TRBJ2-1
TGCGCCAGCAGCCAAGACAGCGGCTTCGACAATGAGCAGTTCTTC
CASSQDSGFDNEQFF
>TRBV4-1|.|few|TRBJ1-1
TGCGCCAGCAGCCAAGAAAAGCGTCTAGGGCACAGGGTCAATCCCGATGACACTGAAGCTTTCTTT
CASSQEKRLGHRVNPDDTEAFF
>TRBV29-1|.|.|TRBJ2-1
TGCAGCGTTTGCTCCGGGAGTTCCTACAATGAGCAGTTCTTC
CSVCSGSSYNEQFF
>TRBV10-3|TRBD1|.|TRBJ2-3
TGTGCCATCAGCCCACAGGGGAGCACAGATACGCAGTATTTT
CAISPQGSTDTQYF
>TRBV4-3|TRBD1|.|TRBJ2-1
TGCGCCAGCAGCCTCACAGGGGGCGGGTACAATGAGCAGTTCTTC
CASSLTGGGYNEQFF
>TRBV7-9|.|.|TRBJ1-1
TGTGCCAGCAGCGTGATAAACACTGAAGCTTTCTTT
CASSVINTEAFF
>TRBV29-1|.|.|TRBJ2-5
TGCAGCGTTGAGTCTCTGTGGGCCGCACAAGAGACCCAGTACTTC
CSVESLWAAQETQYF
>TRBV28|.|.|TRBJ2-7
TGTGCCAGCAGTTTGCAGATAATGCACGAGCAGTACTTC
CASSLQIMHEQYF
>TRBV6-1|TRBD1|.|TRBJ2-5
TGTGCCAGCAGTGCACAGCCCGGGACAGGGAGTGAGACCCAGTACTTC
CASSAQPGTGSETQYF
>TRBV29-1|.|once|TRBJ2-7
TGCAGCGTTGAAGATCTTGGGCAGGGTAACTACGAACAGTACTTC
CSVEDLGQGNYEQYF
>TRBV6-5|.|.|TRBJ2-2
TGTGCCAGCAGATTAAGCGGGGAGCTGTTTTTT
CASRLSGELFF
>TRBV7-2|TRBD1|.|TRBJ2-1
TGTGCCAGCAGCGACAGGGGGGATGAGCAGTTCTTC
CASSDRGDEQFF
>TRBV7-9|.|few|TRBJ2-2
TGTGCCAGCAGCTTATGGGCAGACACCGGGGAGCTGTTTTTT
CASSLWADTGELFF
>TRBV30|.|.|TRBJ2-3
TGTGCCTGGAGTGTAACCAGGGGTGATACGCAGTATTTT
CAWSVTRGDTQYF
>TRBV4-1|.|few|TRBJ1-5
TGCGCCAGCAGCCAAGATTCCGGGGGCCAGCCCCAGCATTTT
CASSQDSGGQPQHF
>TRBV7-2|.|.|TRBJ2-3
TGTGCCAGCAGCTCCCTTGCCTTCACAGATACGCAGTATTTT
CASSSLAFTDTQYF
>TRBV14|TRBD1|few|TRBJ1-3
TGTGCCAGCAGCCAAGGGGACAGCTCTGGAAACACCATATATTTT
CASSQGDSSGNTIYF
>TRBV7-8|TRBD2|.|TRBJ2-3
TGTGCCAGCAGCTATCTAGCGGGCACAGATACGCAGTATTTT
CASSYLAGTDTQYF